The clone carrying this T cell receptor (beta chain) was seen just once. The repertoire was sequenced with immunoSEQ multiplex PCR; TCRdb's copy has only in-frame clones and lacks some. The data hold roughly 38,000 clones, with more than 90% observed a single time. The sample originates from a study of T cell changes during pregnancy in multiple sclerosis. This material consisted of CD4+ T cells from peripheral blood mononuclear cells, taken after pregnancy. The sequence was obtained from a female donor in good health, enrolled as a control in a pregnancy study.

CDR3 residues: CASSSLGGISYEQYF. The CDR3 DNA reads as TGTGCCAGCAGTTCTCTTGGCGGGATCTCCTACGAGCAGTACTTC. The chain joins TRBV28 to TRBJ2-7; the D gene is possibly TRBD2 (6 bases). The CDR3 length is 15 residues. Between the trimmed V and J ends, which lost 4 bases and 0 bases, there was a span of 13 bases. The germline V gene has CDR1 MDHEN and CDR2 SYDVKM.